This T cell receptor beta chain was recovered during a study of T cell repertoires in cytomegalovirus infection. On the study more broadly: Both a matching HLA type and CMV infection were indicated by public TCR beta signatures.

TCRdb reprocessed the reads with MiXCR, giving one entry per CDR3 protein. The table includes just over 150,000 distinct CDR3 sequences, around 20% detected once. On this clonotype: Its antigen is not identified.

General study findings and limits: The ex vivo response showed dominance by HLA-C-restricted CMV-specific TCR beta clonotypes.

The CDR3 has 16 amino acids. Germline CDR1 and CDR2: SGHTA and FQGNSA. J lost 6 bases, V lost 5 bases, and 11 bases had no gene match. The chain joins TRBV7-2 to TRBJ2-7, with 12 nucleotides matching TRBD2. The sample comprised PBMCs. The source of this sequence is a human donor in good health (CMV status not recorded). Some clones in this sample may be carry-over from other donors' samples. CDR3 loop: CASSPTATSGRGEQYF. Written as DNA, the CDR3 is TGTGCCAGCAGCCCTACGGCGACTAGCGGGAGAGGCGAGCAGTACTTC.